This T cell receptor (beta chain) was sequenced in a study of blood T cells in healthy people across ages. Overall study findings and caveats: Investigators treated diversity estimates from one million T cells as underestimates.

Points on this clonotype: Its specificity is not known.

The CDR3 consists of 15 residues. Trimming removed 1 base from V and 0 bases from J, with 9 bases in between. CDR1 is SEHNR, CDR2 FQNEAQ, per germline (reference sequence). A minimum of 6.5 million PBMCs was isolated per sample. A second PCR, run for roughly 7 to 11 cycles, used a sample-barcoded 5' primer plus a J-beta primer mix. With 12 random nucleotides, a template-switch adaptor tagged each individual cDNA molecule. TCRdb re-called the 5' RACE reads with MiXCR, one entry per CDR3 protein. The sample lists 800,000 or so distinct CDR3 sequences; 25% were seen once. The same sample was also used in a study of T cells of mothers and their children. This second study says: Versus unrelated pairs, overlap was slightly higher in related mother-child pairs, without reaching significance.

Input material: blood. The receptor was isolated from a boy aged 5-17 years in good health. The gene calls are TRBV7-9 and TRBJ1-1; D gene ambiguous. CDR3: CASSLVRSMNTEAFF. In DNA form, the CDR3 reads TGTGCCAGCAGCTTAGTCAGGAGTATGAACACTGAAGCTTTCTTT. Full variable domain (rest looked up from reference TRBV7-9 and TRBJ1-1): DTGVSQNPRHKITKRGQNVTFRCDPISEHNRLYWYRQTLGQGPEFLTYFQNEAQLEKSRLLSDRFSAERPKGSFSTLEIQRTEQGDSAMYLCASSLVRSMNTEAFFGQGTRLTVV.